The 30 T cell receptor beta chains reported below all come from one sample, sequenced in a study of T cell repertoires in cytomegalovirus infection. TCRdb re-called the reads through MiXCR, storing one row per CDR3 protein. The table records 150,000 to 200,000 distinct CDR3 sequences, approximately 18% of them present only once. Sequences were obtained from CD8+ T cells from PBMCs. These receptors all come from a human donor in good health (CMV status not recorded). Some clones in this sample may be carry-over from other donors' samples.

The chain couples TRBV5-1 to TRBJ1-5; a weak D match, TRBD1 (5 bases). The CDR3 spans 15 residues. CDR1 is SGHRS and CDR2 is YFSETQ in the germline V gene. V lost 0 bases and J 5 bases, leaving 12 bases between the germline ends. The CDR3 here is CASSLVAGHDQPQHF. The DNA for the CDR3 is TGCGCCAGCAGCTTGGTAGCAGGGCACGATCAGCCCCAGCATTTT. Full variable domain (rest looked up from reference TRBV5-1 and TRBJ1-5): KAGVTQTPRYLIKTRGQQVTLSCSPISGHRSVSWYQQTPGQGLQFLFEYFSETQRNKGNFPGRFSGRQFSNSRSEMNVSTLELGDSALYLCASSLVAGHDQPQHFGDGTRLSIL.

This clonotype was detected a few times. This chain uses TRBV11-3 with TRBJ2-7, with a possible D match to TRBD2 (7 bases). Trimming pared 2 bases from V and 3 bases from J, leaving 14 bases between. Germline V gene sequence: CDR1 SGHNT, CDR2 YENEEA. The CDR3 has 15 amino acids. The CDR3 reads CASSLRGAGNYEQYF. In nucleotides, the CDR3 is TGTGCCAGCAGCTTACGGGGGGCAGGGAACTACGAGCAGTACTTC.

V and J are TRBV12-3 or TRBV12-4 and TRBJ2-3, with 8 bases fitting TRBD1. The CDR3 extends over 14 amino acids. V shed 5 bases and J 6 bases; nucleotides not matched to a gene: 7. The CDR3 is CASSRTGMGDTQYF. The CDR3, as DNA: TGTGCCAGCAGTCGGACAGGGATGGGCGATACGCAGTATTTT.

This clonotype has just one count. This rearrangement joins TRBV29-1 to TRBJ1-1, with 8 positions matching TRBD1. The CDR3 loop spans 11 amino acids. CDR1 is SQVTM, CDR2 ANQGSEA, per germline. The trim removed 6 bases at V and 11 bases at J, leaving 8 bases unmatched. CDR3 region: CSVPDRAGAFF. In DNA form, the CDR3 reads TGCAGCGTCCCGGACAGGGCAGGGGCTTTCTTT.

This clonotype appeared a few times. This chain connects TRBV11-2 to TRBJ2-5; no firm D call. This CDR3 region has 14 residues. With 5 bases removed from V and 0 bases from J, the gap between germline ends came to 10 bases. Germline assignment: CDR1 SGHAT and CDR2 FQNNGV. The chain's CDR3 is CASSLPGNQETQYF. In nucleotides, the CDR3 is TGTGCCAGCAGCCTTCCGGGTAACCAAGAGACCCAGTACTTC.

This rearrangement joins TRBV12-3 or TRBV12-4 to TRBJ1-3, with 7 bases lining up with TRBD1. The V and J ends lost 5 bases and 0 bases, in that order; junction bases with no gene match: 10. This CDR3 region has 17 residues. The CDR3, as DNA: TGTGCCAGCAGTCCTTCCACGGACAGGACCTCTGGAAACACCATATATTTT. Residues: CASSPSTDRTSGNTIYF.

This chain connects TRBV28 to TRBJ2-3; 10 nucleotides match TRBD2. Germline V gene data show CDR1 as MDHEN and CDR2 as SYDVKM. Trimming removed 3 bases from V and 0 bases from J; junction bases left unmatched: 6. This CDR3 has 17 residues. This CDR3 reads CASSLLLAGPSTDTQYF. CDR3 in DNA: TGTGCCAGCAGTTTGCTACTAGCGGGGCCAAGCACAGATACGCAGTATTTT. The full variable domain, rest sourced from reference TRBV28 and TRBJ2-3, is DVKVTQSSRYLVKRTGEKVFLECVQDMDHENMFWYRQDPGLGLRLIYFSYDVKMKEKGDIPEGYSVSREKKERFSLILESASTNQTSMYLCASSLLLAGPSTDTQYFGPGTRLTVL.

The V call is TRBV4-3, the J call TRBJ2-7, with D unclear. The CDR3 runs to 13 residues. V was pared by 3 bases and J by 3 bases, with 9 bases between. CDR1 and CDR2 from the germline V gene are LGHNA and YSLEER. CDR3: CASSQAEFYEQYF. In DNA, the CDR3 is TGCGCCAGCAGCCAGGCCGAATTCTACGAGCAGTACTTC.

This clonotype has only a few counts. The chain combines TRBV11-2 with TRBJ2-3; D may be TRBD1 or TRBD2 (6 bases each). Trimming removed 0 bases from V and 0 bases from J, with 13 bases in between. The CDR3 runs 17 residues. Germline CDR1 is SGHAT and CDR2 is FQNNGV. In DNA, the CDR3 is TGTGCCAGCAGCTTAGATGGGGGGCGCCCTAGCACAGATACGCAGTATTTT. Protein product: CASSLDGGRPSTDTQYF.

This clonotype was observed a few times. The rearrangement uses TRBV7-9 and TRBJ1-2; 7 bases line up with TRBD1. The ends lost 4 bases at V and 4 bases at J; junction bases unmatched: 21. Germline assignment: CDR1 SEHNR and CDR2 FQNEAQ (reference sequence). The CDR3 spans 19 residues. The CDR3 nucleotides are TGTGCCAGCAGCTCCGGTCGGACAGGCCAACGTCCTGTACTCTATGGCTACACCTTC. The encoded protein is CASSSGRTGQRPVLYGYTF.

This clonotype showed up just a few times. The chain is built from TRBV7-2 and TRBJ2-1; 7 nucleotides align to TRBD2. CDR1 and CDR2 (germline): SGHTA, FQGNSA. The CDR3 sequence is 13 residues long. The V gene end was trimmed by 8 bases and the J gene end by 5 bases; junction bases not matched to a gene: 6. The CDR3 is CASAGTTDNEQFF. For the CDR3, the DNA is TGTGCCAGCGCCGGGACTACAGACAATGAGCAGTTCTTC.

This clonotype appeared a few times. The chain links TRBV28 to TRBJ2-1, with TRBD2 matching 10 bases. Losses at the gene ends were 3 bases for V and 6 bases for J; bases not matched to a gene: 14. CDR1 and CDR2 (germline): MDHEN, SYDVKM. CDR3 size: 18 residues. The CDR3 DNA reads as TGTGCCAGCAGTTTCCCCGCTAGCGGGGGTCCAACCCTCAATGAGCAGTTCTTC. It yields the protein CASSFPASGGPTLNEQFF.

This clonotype was counted between two and nine times. V is TRBV12-3 or TRBV12-4 and J is TRBJ1-2, with D perhaps TRBD1 (5 bases). The CDR3 extends over 17 amino acids. V dropped 1 base and J dropped 2 bases, with 17 bases sitting between them. The CDR3 coding sequence is TGTGCCAGCAGTTTAGGGGTACCGGGACTCACGAACTATGGCTACACCTTC. The encoded protein is CASSLGVPGLTNYGYTF.

This clonotype was detected a few times. This chain links TRBV6-2 or TRBV6-3 with TRBJ1-1; D not resolved. CDR3 length equals 12 residues. In germline, CDR1 is MNHEY, CDR2 SVGEGT. V shed 4 bases and J shed 0 bases, with 3 bases lying between them. CDR3 DNA: TGTGCCAGCAGTTGGGTGAACACTGAAGCTTTCTTT. It is translated as CASSWVNTEAFF.

The gene calls are TRBV11-2 and TRBJ1-1; no firm D call. V lost 1 base and J 5 bases, leaving 5 bases between the germline ends. The CDR3 is 12 amino acids. Germline lookup yields CDR1 SGHAT and CDR2 FQNNGV. This chain's CDR3 is CASSLAWTEAFF. The DNA for the CDR3 is TGTGCCAGCAGCTTAGCCTGGACTGAAGCTTTCTTT. The variable domain in full, with the rest retrieved from reference TRBV11-2 and TRBJ1-1, is EAGVAQSPRYKIIEKRQSVAFWCNPISGHATLYWYQQILGQGPKLLIQFQNNGVVDDSQLPKDRFSAERLKGVDSTLKIQPAKLEDSAVYLCASSLAWTEAFFGQGTRLTVV.

This clonotype turned up a few times. The gene calls are TRBV7-9 and TRBJ2-1, with D unresolved. Germline V lookup: CDR1 SEHNR, CDR2 FQNEAQ (reference sequence). This CDR3 has 17 amino acids. Between the trimmed V and J ends, which lost 5 bases and 5 bases, there was a span of 22 bases. The CDR3 DNA follows: TGTGCCAGCAGCCCTGCCTCCGGACCATTTAGAGACAATGAGCAGTTCTTC. Its protein is CASSPASGPFRDNEQFF.

This clonotype was observed a few times. The rearrangement links TRBV7-2 to TRBJ1-1; D is perhaps TRBD1 (5 bases). The CDR3 contains 15 residues. Germline values: CDR1 SGHTA, CDR2 FQGNSA. Trimming removed 5 bases at V and 5 bases at J, with 18 bases between. The DNA for the CDR3 is TGTGCCAGCAGCCCCCCCCTAGGGACGAGGACTGAAGCTTTCTTT. It is translated as CASSPPLGTRTEAFF. The full variable domain, its missing parts supplied by reference TRBV7-2 and TRBJ1-1, is GAGVSQSPSNKVTEKGKDVELRCDPISGHTALYWYRQSLGQGLEFLIYFQGNSAPDKSGLPSDRFSAERTGGSVSTLTIQRTQQEDSAVYLCASSPPLGTRTEAFFGQGTRLTVV.

This clonotype was detected a few times. The V gene is TRBV4-3, the J gene TRBJ2-3; either TRBD1 or TRBD2 may fit D (7 bases each). The CDR3 has 17 residues. Trimming removed 4 bases from V and 0 bases from J, with 17 bases in between. CDR1 LGHNA and CDR2 YSLEER come from the germline V gene. The CDR3 loop reads CASSRTRGGRSTDTQYF. CDR3 nucleotide sequence: TGCGCCAGCAGCCGCACCAGGGGGGGCAGAAGCACAGATACGCAGTATTTT.

In this sample, this clonotype turned up a few times. For the CDR3, the DNA is TGTGCCAGCAGTCCGGGACCCAGCTCCTACGAGCAGTACTTC. It is translated as CASSPGPSSYEQYF. This chain uses TRBV2 with TRBJ2-7; D is tentatively TRBD1 or TRBD2 (5 bases each). Germline assignment: CDR1 SNHLY and CDR2 FYNNEI. This CDR3 is 14 amino acids long. The V end was cut by 5 bases, the J end by 0 bases, with 11 bases between.

This clonotype was counted between two and nine times. The chain employs TRBV10-3 and TRBJ2-5, with 9 bases lining up with TRBD2. V lost 2 bases to trimming and J lost 3 bases; unmatched junction nucleotides: 1. CDR3 size: 14 residues. Germline values: CDR1 ENHRY, CDR2 SYGVKD. For the CDR3, the DNA is TGTGCCATCAGTGAGCTAGCGGGGAAAGAGACCCAGTACTTC. It yields the protein CAISELAGKETQYF.

The chain recombines TRBV6-2 or TRBV6-3 with TRBJ2-1; TRBD2 aligns across 9 bases. After removal of 5 bases from V and 5 bases from J, the junction contained 7 bases not matched to a gene. Germline-derived CDR1 and CDR2 are MNHEY and SVGEGT. This CDR3 region has 15 residues. This CDR3 reads CASSLLAGVDNEQFF. As DNA, the CDR3 is TGTGCCAGCAGTCTCTTAGCGGGGGTGGACAATGAGCAGTTCTTC.

This clonotype was detected many times. V gene TRBV7-2 combines with J gene TRBJ1-5; D is uncertain. Germline V CDR1 and CDR2: SGHTA, FQGNSA. V lost 1 base and J lost 7, with 8 bases in between. This CDR3 is 13 amino acids long. The CDR3 protein is CASSLVSWQPQHF. The CDR3 coding sequence is TGTGCCAGCAGCTTAGTTTCGTGGCAGCCCCAGCATTTT.

The V call is TRBV10-3, the J call TRBJ2-7; tentatively, D is TRBD2 (6 bases). The V end was cut by 8 bases, the J end by 7 bases, with 18 bases between. The CDR3 runs to 13 residues. CDR1 is ENHRY, CDR2 SYGVKD, per germline. CDR3 sequence: CAISQTRASEQYF. In DNA, the CDR3 is TGTGCCATCTCTCAGACTAGGGCTTCGGAGCAGTACTTC.

This clonotype was counted only a few times. J is TRBJ2-3 and V is TRBV7-2, with D perhaps assigned TRBD1 or TRBD2 (7 bases each). Germline CDR1 SGHTA, CDR2 FQGNSA. This CDR3 region has 12 residues. The V and J ends lost 7 bases and 5 bases respectively, with 10 bases between them. The CDR3 is CASTGGGDTQYF. In DNA, the CDR3 is TGTGCCAGCACAGGGGGGGGAGATACGCAGTATTTT.

The chain joins TRBV20-1 to TRBJ1-2; 7 bases fit TRBD1. In germline, CDR1 is DFQATT, CDR2 SNEGSKA (reference sequence). With V trimmed by 7 bases and J by 0 bases, 11 bases remained unmatched. The CDR3 is 15 amino acids. The DNA of the CDR3 is TGCAGTGTTCAGTGGGGGGACAGCACTAACTATGGCTACACCTTC. Translation gives CSVQWGDSTNYGYTF.

This clonotype was picked up a small number of times. The V call is TRBV2, the J call TRBJ2-1; 9 positions match TRBD1. This CDR3 has 14 amino acids. V lost 4 bases to trimming and J lost 8 bases; unmatched junction nucleotides: 6. Per the germline V gene, CDR1 is SNHLY and CDR2 is FYNNEI. CDR3 coding DNA: TGTGCCAGCAGTGGGACAGGGGTTAGGGATGAGCAGTTCTTC. This gives the protein CASSGTGVRDEQFF. Combining the CDR3 with reference TRBV2 and TRBJ2-1 gives the whole variable domain EPEVTQTPSHQVTQMGQEVILRCVPISNHLYFYWYRQILGQKVEFLVSFYNNEISEKSEIFDDQFSVERPDGSNFTLKIRSTKLEDSAMYFCASSGTGVRDEQFFGPGTRLTVL.

This clonotype has just a few counts. This CDR3 is CASSLVPGSTDTQYF. The CDR3 nucleotides are TGTGCCAGCAGCTTAGTTCCGGGGAGCACAGATACGCAGTATTTT. The genes are TRBV7-6 and TRBJ2-3; D is perhaps TRBD2 (5 bases). CDR1 is SGHVS, CDR2 FNYEAQ, per germline. Trimming removed 1 base from V and 0 bases from J, with 8 bases in between. The CDR3 spans 15 residues.

Only a few counts were recorded for this clonotype. The rearrangement joins TRBV12-3 or TRBV12-4 to TRBJ2-1, with TRBD2 identical over 13 bases. This CDR3 has 15 amino acids. V trimming: 7 bases; J trimming: 7 bases; junction bases outside the gene matches: 7. The CDR3 spells CASTNQGLAGNEQFF. In DNA form, the CDR3 reads TGTGCCAGCACCAACCAGGGACTAGCGGGGAATGAGCAGTTCTTC.

The J gene is TRBJ1-5, the V gene TRBV6-2 or TRBV6-3; D unclear. The CDR3 length is 19 residues. Deletions cut 1 base from V and 6 bases from J, with 25 bases between. Germline lookup yields CDR1 MNHEY and CDR2 SVGEGT. CDR3 residues: CASSYLTDTRLARGQPQHF. The CDR3, as DNA: TGTGCCAGCAGTTACTTAACAGATACTCGACTGGCCCGGGGTCAGCCCCAGCATTTT.

The CDR3: CSARDRGQVYGYTF. The CDR3 DNA reads as TGCAGTGCTAGAGACAGGGGGCAGGTCTATGGCTACACCTTC. V is TRBV20-1 and J is TRBJ1-2; 8 bases map to TRBD1. Germline CDR1 DFQATT, CDR2 SNEGSKA (reference sequence). The V and J ends lost 0 bases and 4 bases, in that order; junction bases with no gene match: 4. There are 14 residues in the CDR3.